The present T cell receptor (beta chain) was sequenced within a study of shared clonotypes between healthy human individuals. Findings and limits, study-wide: Sequencing depth was expected to affect clonotype sharing among donors. Exclusively blood specimens were collected; tissue repertoires likely differ. Generally, naive subsets (rather than memory subsets) showed larger estimated richness.

Of note for this clone: Its antigen is not identified.

Some clones are missing from TCRdb's copy, which holds only in-frame ones; the method was immunoSEQ multiplex PCR. The sample carries approximately 240,000 clones, 50% to 80% recorded once. The sequence was obtained from a man aged 25-40 years in good health. The sample consisted of memory CD4+ T cells sorted from blood. Sample subset: CD45RA-negative fraction.

DNA for the CDR3: TGTGCCAGCAGTTACTCGATCGGGGCTCACGAGCAGTACTTC. It yields the protein CASSYSIGAHEQYF. The genes are TRBV6-5 and TRBJ2-7; D possibly uses TRBD1 or TRBD2 (5 bases each). V lost 0 bases and J lost 5, with 11 bases in between. The CDR3 spans 14 residues. Looked up from germline, CDR1 is MNHEY and CDR2 is SVGAGI.